The sequence of this T cell receptor beta chain was determined in a study of shared clonotypes between healthy human individuals. CDR3 length: 17 residues. With 2 bases clipped from V and 4 bases from J, the junction kept 11 bases outside the gene matches. Germline lookup yields CDR1 LGHNA and CDR2 YSLEER. Some clones are missing from TCRdb's copy, which holds only in-frame ones; the method was immunoSEQ multiplex PCR. The sample holds 2 million to 2.5 million clones; almost 96% are singletons and the top ten take 0.1% to 0.15%. The chain is built from TRBV4-3 and TRBJ1-1, with 9 bases identical to TRBD1. The sample was naive CD4+ T cells sorted from blood. Subset indicated: CD45RA+ positively selected. The TCR was taken from a man aged 18 to 29 in good health. CDR3 in amino acids: CASSQNSGTGIGTEAFF. The CDR3 DNA is TGCGCCAGCAGCCAAAACTCCGGGACAGGGATAGGCACTGAAGCTTTCTTT.